The 9 T cell receptor beta chains presented below share a single source sample, sequenced in a study of T cell responses to AZD1222 COVID-19 vaccine. Assay: immunoSEQ multiplex PCR; the TCRdb copy retains only in-frame clones and omits some. The sample contains roughly 180,000 clones, approximately 94% of which appear only once. Sample: peripheral blood, taken on day 0 of AZD1222 vaccination. The receptor source for this set is an adult in good health.

J is TRBJ1-2 and V is TRBV4-1; D remains ambiguous. The V and J ends lost 0 bases and 7 bases respectively, with 12 bases between them. CDR1 is MGHRA, CDR2 YSYEKL, per germline. The CDR3 is 14 residues long. The CDR3 sequence is CASSQEGLEGGYTF. The DNA of the CDR3 is TGCGCCAGCAGCCAAGAGGGCCTGGAGGGTGGCTACACCTTC.

The V and J genes are TRBV9 and TRBJ2-2; the match to TRBD2 covers 11 bases. J was trimmed by 5 bases and V by 1 base; bases with no gene match: 10. Germline lookup yields CDR1 SGDLS and CDR2 YYNGEE. CDR3 size: 18 residues. The CDR3: CASSVSSGLAGGTGELFF. The CDR3 nucleotides are TGTGCCAGCAGCGTATCCTCGGGGCTAGCGGGAGGTACCGGGGAGCTGTTTTTT.

CDR3 residues: CASSVSAGGPWEQYF. Written as DNA, the CDR3 is TGTGCCAGCAGCGTATCAGCGGGAGGGCCATGGGAGCAGTACTTC. This sequence joins TRBV9 and TRBJ2-7; 10 nucleotides line up with TRBD2. The CDR3 has 15 residues. J was trimmed by 7 bases and V by 1 base; bases with no gene match: 8. Germline V gene sequence: CDR1 SGDLS, CDR2 YYNGEE.

This sequence joins TRBV11-3 and TRBJ2-7; no clear D gene. V was clipped by 2 bases and J by 0 bases, with 11 bases between them. Germline V lookup: CDR1 SGHNT, CDR2 YENEEA. The CDR3 is 15 residues long. CDR3 sequence (DNA): TGTGCCAGCAGCTTAACCAATGGCGGCTCCTACGAGCAGTACTTC. This encodes CASSLTNGGSYEQYF.

This clone appeared once. This chain joins TRBV19 and TRBJ1-1; D ambiguous. The germline CDR1 and CDR2 sequences are LNHDA and SQIVND (reference sequence). Trimming pared 2 bases from V and 8 bases from J, leaving 12 bases between. The CDR3 contains 13 residues. This CDR3 is CASSIWNEGEAFF. The CDR3 DNA is TGTGCCAGTAGTATATGGAATGAGGGAGAAGCTTTCTTT.

V and J are TRBV19 and TRBJ2-7; 8 nucleotides agree with TRBD1. After removal of 5 bases from V and 4 bases from J, the junction contained 4 bases not matched to a gene. The CDR3 length is 13 residues. Germline V CDR1 and CDR2: LNHDA, SQIVND (reference sequence). The CDR3 protein is CASSGDRLYEQYF. CDR3 DNA: TGTGCCAGTAGTGGGGACAGGCTATACGAGCAGTACTTC.

The sample holds one count of this clone. The chain is built from TRBV25-1 and TRBJ1-1; TRBD1 aligns across 7 bases. After removal of 3 bases from V and 6 bases from J, the junction contained 10 bases not matched to a gene. The CDR3 totals 15 residues. Germline CDR1 reads MGHDK; CDR2 reads SYGVNS. The CDR3 DNA is TGTGCCAGCAGTGATCGACAGGGCAGAATAGCTGAAGCTTTCTTT. Protein product: CASSDRQGRIAEAFF.

Only one count was recorded for this clone. CDR3: CASSQGTESSYNEQFF. The DNA for the CDR3 is TGTGCCAGCAGCCAAGGGACCGAGAGCTCCTACAATGAGCAGTTCTTC. The chain couples TRBV7-2 to TRBJ2-1; tentatively, D is TRBD1 or TRBD2 (5 bases each). There are 16 residues in the CDR3. Germline CDR1 SGHTA, CDR2 FQGNSA. Between the trimmed V and J ends, which lost 5 bases and 0 bases, there was a span of 14 bases.

The rearrangement joins TRBV5-4 to TRBJ2-3; maybe TRBD1 (6 bases). Germline CDR1 is SGHNT and CDR2 is YYREEE (reference sequence). The CDR3 is made up of 13 amino acids. Trimming took off 4 bases at V and 7 bases at J, with 13 bases between the two ends. The CDR3 nucleotides read TGTGCCAGCAGCCCAAAGGACAGTTATACGCAGTATTTT. Translating gives CASSPKDSYTQYF.